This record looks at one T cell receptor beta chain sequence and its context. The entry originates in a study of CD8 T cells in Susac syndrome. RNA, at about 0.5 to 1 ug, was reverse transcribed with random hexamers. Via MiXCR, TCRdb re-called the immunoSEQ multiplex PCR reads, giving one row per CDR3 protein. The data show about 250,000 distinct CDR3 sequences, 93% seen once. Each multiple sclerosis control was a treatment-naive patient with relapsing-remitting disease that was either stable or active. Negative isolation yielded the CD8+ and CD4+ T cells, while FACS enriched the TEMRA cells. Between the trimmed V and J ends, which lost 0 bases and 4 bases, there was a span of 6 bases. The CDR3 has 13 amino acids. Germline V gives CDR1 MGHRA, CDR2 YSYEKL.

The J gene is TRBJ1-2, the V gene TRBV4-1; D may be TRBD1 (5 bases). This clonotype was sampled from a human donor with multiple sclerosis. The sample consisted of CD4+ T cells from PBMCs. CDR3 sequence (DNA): TGCGCCAGCAGCCAAGATGGGACCTATGGCTACACCTTC. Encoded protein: CASSQDGTYGYTF.